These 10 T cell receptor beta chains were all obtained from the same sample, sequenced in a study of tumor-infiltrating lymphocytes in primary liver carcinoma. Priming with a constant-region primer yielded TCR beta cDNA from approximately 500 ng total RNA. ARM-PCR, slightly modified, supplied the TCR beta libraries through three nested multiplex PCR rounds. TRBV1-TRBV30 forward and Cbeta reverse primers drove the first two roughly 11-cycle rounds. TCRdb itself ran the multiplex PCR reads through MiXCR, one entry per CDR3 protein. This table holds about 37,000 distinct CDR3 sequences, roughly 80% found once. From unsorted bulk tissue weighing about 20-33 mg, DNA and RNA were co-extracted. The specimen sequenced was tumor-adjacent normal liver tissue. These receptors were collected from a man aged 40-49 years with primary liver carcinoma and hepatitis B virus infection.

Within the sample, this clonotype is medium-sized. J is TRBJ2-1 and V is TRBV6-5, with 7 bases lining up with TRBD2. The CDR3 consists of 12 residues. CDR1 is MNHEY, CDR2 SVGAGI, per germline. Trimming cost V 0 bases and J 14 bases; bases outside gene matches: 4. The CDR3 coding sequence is TGTGCCAGCAGTTACTCGGGGGGGTACGAGTTCTTC. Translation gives CASSYSGGYEFF.

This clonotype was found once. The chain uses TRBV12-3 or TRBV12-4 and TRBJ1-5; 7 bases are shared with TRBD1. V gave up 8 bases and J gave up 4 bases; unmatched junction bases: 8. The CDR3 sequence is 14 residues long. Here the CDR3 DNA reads TGTGCCAGCGGAAAGGACAGGCCGAATCAGCCCCAGCATTTT. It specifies CASGKDRPNQPQHF.

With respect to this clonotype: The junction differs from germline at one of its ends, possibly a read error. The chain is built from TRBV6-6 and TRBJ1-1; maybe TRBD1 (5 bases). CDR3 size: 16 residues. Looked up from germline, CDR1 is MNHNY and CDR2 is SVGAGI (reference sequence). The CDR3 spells CTISYRLVSMNTEAFF. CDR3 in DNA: TGTACCATCAGTTACAGGCTCGTCAGCATGAACACAGAAGCTTTCTTT.

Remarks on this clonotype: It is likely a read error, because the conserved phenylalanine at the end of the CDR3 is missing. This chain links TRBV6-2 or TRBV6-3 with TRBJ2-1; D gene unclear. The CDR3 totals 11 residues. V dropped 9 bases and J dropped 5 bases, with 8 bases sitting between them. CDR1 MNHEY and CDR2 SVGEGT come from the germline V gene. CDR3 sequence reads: CARNTNNEQFS. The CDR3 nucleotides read TGTGCCAGGAATACAAACAATGAGCAGTTCTCC.

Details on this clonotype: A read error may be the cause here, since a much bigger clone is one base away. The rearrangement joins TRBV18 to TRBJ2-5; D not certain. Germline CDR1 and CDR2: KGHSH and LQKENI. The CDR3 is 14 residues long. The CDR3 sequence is CASTPQSTQETQYF. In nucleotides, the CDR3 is TGTGCCAGCACACCACAGTCCACTCAAGAGACCCAGTACTTC.

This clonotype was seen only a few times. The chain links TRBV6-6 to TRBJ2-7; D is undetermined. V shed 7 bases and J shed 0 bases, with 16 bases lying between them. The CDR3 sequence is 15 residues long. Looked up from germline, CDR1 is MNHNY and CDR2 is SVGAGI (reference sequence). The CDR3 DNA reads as TGTGCCAGCATCGGGTACAGAGATTACTCCTACGAGCAGTACTTC. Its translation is CASIGYRDYSYEQYF.

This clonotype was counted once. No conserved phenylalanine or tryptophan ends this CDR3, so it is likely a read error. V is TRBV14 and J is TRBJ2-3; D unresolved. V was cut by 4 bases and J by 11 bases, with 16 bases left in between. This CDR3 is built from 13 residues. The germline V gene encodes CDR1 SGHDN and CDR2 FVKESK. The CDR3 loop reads CASSRGYTDVQYS. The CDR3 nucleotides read TGTGCCAGCAGCCGAGGATACACAGATGTGCAGTATTCT.

CDR3 sequence reads: CASDLAAGRIKTQYF. The CDR3 DNA reads as TGTGCCAGCGATTTAGCAGCGGGACGAATAAAGACCCAGTACTTC. The chain recombines TRBV28 with TRBJ2-5, with 7 bases that match TRBD2. Per the germline V gene, CDR1 is MDHEN and CDR2 is SYDVKM. With 8 bases clipped from V and 6 bases from J, the junction kept 15 bases outside the gene matches. CDR3 length: 15 residues. The whole variable domain, filled in from reference TRBV28 and TRBJ2-5, reads DVKVTQSSRYLVKRTGEKVFLECVQDMDHENMFWYRQDPGLGLRLIYFSYDVKMKEKGDIPEGYSVSREKKERFSLILESASTNQTSMYLCASDLAAGRIKTQYFGPGTRLLVL.

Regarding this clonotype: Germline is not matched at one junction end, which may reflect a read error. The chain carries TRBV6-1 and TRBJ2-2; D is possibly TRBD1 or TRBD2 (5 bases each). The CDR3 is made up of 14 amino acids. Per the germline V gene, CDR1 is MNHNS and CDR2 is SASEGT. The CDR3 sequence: CASSVLAITREPFF. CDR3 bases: TGTGCCAGCAGTGTGTTAGCGATCACCAGGGAGCCGTTTTTT.

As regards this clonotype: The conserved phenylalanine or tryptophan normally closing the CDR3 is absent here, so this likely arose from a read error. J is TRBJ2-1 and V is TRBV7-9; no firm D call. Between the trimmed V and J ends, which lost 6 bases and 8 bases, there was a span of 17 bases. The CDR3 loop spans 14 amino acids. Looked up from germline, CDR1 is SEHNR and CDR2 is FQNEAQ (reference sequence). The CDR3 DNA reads TGTGCCAGCAGACCTACGGGCTGGGTAGATGAGCAGTTCGTC. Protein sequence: CASRPTGWVDEQFV.